A selection of T cell receptor beta chains follows, all from one sample in a study of Graves' ophthalmopathy and Graves' hyperthyroidism. TCRdb analysed the multiplex PCR reads with MiXCR anew, one entry per CDR3 protein. The data hold about 480,000 distinct CDR3 sequences, with approximately 14% observed a single time. What was sequenced was blood. These receptors came from a woman aged 30 to 39 with Graves' ophthalmopathy. Each CDR3 is given with its conserved first and last residue. The D gene is left open where the match is weak. Clone sizes are given selectively: once, few, many, or a class where the clone is expanded.

cdr3_aa: CSARDNQGTYEQYF
d_call: NA
clone_size: many
cdr3_length: 14
j_call: TRBJ2-7
v_call: TRBV20-1

cdr3_aa: CASSGTTGPAFF
d_call: TRBD1
clone_size: many
cdr3_length: 12
j_call: TRBJ1-1
v_call: TRBV6-5

cdr3_aa: CASSLLLAAQETQYF
d_call: TRBD2
clone_size: many
cdr3_length: 15
j_call: TRBJ2-5
v_call: TRBV5-1

cdr3_aa: CASSTSWTLQGTGELFF
d_call: NA
clone_size: many
cdr3_length: 17
j_call: TRBJ2-2
v_call: TRBV7-9

cdr3_aa: CASSLGQGVSPLHF
d_call: TRBD1
clone_size: many
cdr3_length: 14
j_call: TRBJ1-6
v_call: TRBV28

cdr3_aa: CASCYRLAGSYEQYF
d_call: TRBD2
clone_size: NA
cdr3_length: 15
j_call: TRBJ2-7
v_call: TRBV12-3/TRBV12-4

cdr3_aa: CASSLAEGSTEAFF
d_call: NA
clone_size: many
cdr3_length: 14
j_call: TRBJ1-1
v_call: TRBV12-3/TRBV12-4

cdr3_aa: CASSLSEAYNSPLHF
d_call: NA
clone_size: NA
cdr3_length: 15
j_call: TRBJ1-6
v_call: TRBV3-1

cdr3_aa: CASSKGEKPQHF
d_call: NA
clone_size: NA
cdr3_length: 12
j_call: TRBJ1-5
v_call: TRBV19

cdr3_aa: CAWSVGQGVQPQHF
d_call: TRBD1
clone_size: many
cdr3_length: 14
j_call: TRBJ1-5
v_call: TRBV30